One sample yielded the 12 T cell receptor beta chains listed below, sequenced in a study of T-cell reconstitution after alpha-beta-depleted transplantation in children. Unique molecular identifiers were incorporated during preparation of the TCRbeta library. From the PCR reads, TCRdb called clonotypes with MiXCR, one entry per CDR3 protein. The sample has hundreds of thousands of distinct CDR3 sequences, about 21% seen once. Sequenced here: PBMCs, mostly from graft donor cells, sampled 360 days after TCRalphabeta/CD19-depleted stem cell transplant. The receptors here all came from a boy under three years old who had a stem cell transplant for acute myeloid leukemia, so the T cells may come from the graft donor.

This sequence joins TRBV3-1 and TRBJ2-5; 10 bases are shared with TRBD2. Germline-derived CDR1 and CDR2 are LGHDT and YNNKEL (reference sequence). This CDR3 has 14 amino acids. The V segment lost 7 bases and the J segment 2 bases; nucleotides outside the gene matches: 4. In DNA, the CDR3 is TGTGCCAGCACCAGAGCGGGGGGGCAAGAGACCCAGTACTTC. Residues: CASTRAGGQETQYF.

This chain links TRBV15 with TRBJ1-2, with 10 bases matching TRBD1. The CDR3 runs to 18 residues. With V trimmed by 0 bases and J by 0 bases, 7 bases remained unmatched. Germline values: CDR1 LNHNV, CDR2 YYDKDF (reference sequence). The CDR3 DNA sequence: TGTGCCACCAGCAGAGATCTCGGGACAGGGGCCTCTAACTATGGCTACACCTTC. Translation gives CATSRDLGTGASNYGYTF. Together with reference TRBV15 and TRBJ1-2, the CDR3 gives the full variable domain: DAMVIQNPRYQVTQFGKPVTLSCSQTLNHNVMYWYQQKSSQAPKLLFHYYDKDFNNEADTPDNFQSRRPNTSFCFLDIRSPGLGDTAMYLCATSRDLGTGASNYGYTFGSGTRLTVV.

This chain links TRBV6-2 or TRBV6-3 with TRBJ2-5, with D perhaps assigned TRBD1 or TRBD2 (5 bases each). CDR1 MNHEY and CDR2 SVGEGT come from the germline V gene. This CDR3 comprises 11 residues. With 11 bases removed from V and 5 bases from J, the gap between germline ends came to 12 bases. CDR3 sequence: CAATGPETQYF. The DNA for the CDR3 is TGTGCCGCCACGGGACCTGAGACCCAGTACTTC.

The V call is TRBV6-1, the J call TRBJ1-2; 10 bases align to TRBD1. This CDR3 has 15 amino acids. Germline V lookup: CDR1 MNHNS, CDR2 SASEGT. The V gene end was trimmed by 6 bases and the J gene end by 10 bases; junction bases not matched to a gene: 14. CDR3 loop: CASRPSGTGDRDYTF. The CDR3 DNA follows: TGTGCCAGCAGACCCTCCGGGACAGGGGATAGGGACTACACCTTC.

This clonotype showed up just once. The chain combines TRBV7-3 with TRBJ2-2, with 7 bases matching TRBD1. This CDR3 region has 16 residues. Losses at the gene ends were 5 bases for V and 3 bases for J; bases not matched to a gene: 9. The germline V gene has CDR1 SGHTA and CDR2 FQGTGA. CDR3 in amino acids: CASSTNRGTDTGELFF. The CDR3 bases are TGTGCCAGCAGCACGAACAGGGGAACGGACACCGGGGAGCTGTTTTTT.

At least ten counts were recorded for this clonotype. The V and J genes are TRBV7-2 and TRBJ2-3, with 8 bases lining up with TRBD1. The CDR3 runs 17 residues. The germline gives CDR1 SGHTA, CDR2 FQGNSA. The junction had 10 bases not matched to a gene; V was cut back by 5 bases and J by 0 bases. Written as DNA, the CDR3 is TGTGCCAGCAGCGCCCGGACAGGGACCCGGAGCACAGATACGCAGTATTTT. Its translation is CASSARTGTRSTDTQYF.

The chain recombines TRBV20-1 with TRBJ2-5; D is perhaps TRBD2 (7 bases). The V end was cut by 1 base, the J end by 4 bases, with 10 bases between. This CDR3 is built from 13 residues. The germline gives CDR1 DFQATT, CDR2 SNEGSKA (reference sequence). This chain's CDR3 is CSARVGGPETQYF. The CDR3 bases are TGCAGTGCTAGAGTGGGGGGGCCAGAGACCCAGTACTTC.

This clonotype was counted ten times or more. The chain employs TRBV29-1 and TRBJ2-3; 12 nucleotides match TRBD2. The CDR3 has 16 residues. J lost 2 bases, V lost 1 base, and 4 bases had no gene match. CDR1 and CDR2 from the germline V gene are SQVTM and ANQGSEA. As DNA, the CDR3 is TGCAGCGTTGAAGGAACTAGCGGGGGGACCACAGATACGCAGTATTTT. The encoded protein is CSVEGTSGGTTDTQYF.

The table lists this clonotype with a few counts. The CDR3 nucleotides read TGTGCCACGTCTACCCCCGGACTCCGGCACGAGCAGTACTTC. Translation gives CATSTPGLRHEQYF. The chain combines TRBV12-3 or TRBV12-4 with TRBJ2-7; maybe TRBD2 (5 bases). The CDR3 has 14 amino acids. The ends were cut back, 10 bases at V and 5 bases at J, with 21 bases in the middle.

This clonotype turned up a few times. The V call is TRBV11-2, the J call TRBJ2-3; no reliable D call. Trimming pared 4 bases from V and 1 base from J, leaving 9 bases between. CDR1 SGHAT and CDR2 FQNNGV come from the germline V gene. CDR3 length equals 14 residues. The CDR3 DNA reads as TGTGCCAGCAGCTCTCTGGCCGGCACAGATACGCAGTATTTT. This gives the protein CASSSLAGTDTQYF. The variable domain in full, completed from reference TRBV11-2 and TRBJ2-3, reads EAGVAQSPRYKIIEKRQSVAFWCNPISGHATLYWYQQILGQGPKLLIQFQNNGVVDDSQLPKDRFSAERLKGVDSTLKIQPAKLEDSAVYLCASSSLAGTDTQYFGPGTRLTVL.

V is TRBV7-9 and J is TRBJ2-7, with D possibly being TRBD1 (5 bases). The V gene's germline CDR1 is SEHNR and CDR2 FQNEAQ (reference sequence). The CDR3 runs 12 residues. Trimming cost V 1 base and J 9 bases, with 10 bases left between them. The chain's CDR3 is CASSLERGRQYF. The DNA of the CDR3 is TGTGCCAGCAGCTTAGAAAGGGGTCGGCAGTACTTC. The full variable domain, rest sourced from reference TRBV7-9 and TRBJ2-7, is DTGVSQNPRHKITKRGQNVTFRCDPISEHNRLYWYRQTLGQGPEFLTYFQNEAQLEKSRLLSDRFSAERPKGSFSTLEIQRTEQGDSAMYLCASSLERGRQYFGPGTRLTVT.

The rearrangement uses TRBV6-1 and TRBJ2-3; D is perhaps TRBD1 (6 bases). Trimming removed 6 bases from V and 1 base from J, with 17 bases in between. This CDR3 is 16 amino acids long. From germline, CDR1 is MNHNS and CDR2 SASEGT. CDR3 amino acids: CASSTGLGPGTDTQYF. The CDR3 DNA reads TGTGCCAGCAGCACAGGGCTGGGCCCGGGCACAGATACGCAGTATTTT.